This T cell receptor beta chain was identified in a study of regulatory T cells in long-lasting Graves disease. Study-wide results and caveats: Possibly, too few samples lowered accuracy. Favoring TRBV28, TRBJ1-2 and TRBJ2-5 was a feature seen in persistent disease. The study examined only peripheral blood, not thyroid tissue. Shared public clonotypes totalled about 2,800 in persistent patients, compared with roughly 970 in new patients.

Arm-PCR of CDR3 regions and iRepertoire HTBI primers were used to build TCR beta libraries. TCRdb itself ran the multiplex PCR reads through MiXCR, one entry per CDR3 protein. The top ten clones hold 6.5% to 9% of a sample with around 450,000 distinct CDR3 sequences, about 22% of them seen once. The table lists this clonotype with many counts. Antigen specificity is unknown. Time point here: persistent/refractory GD, antithyroid drugs over 5 years with positive TRAb. PBMC RNA served as the TCR library source. The CDR3 has 15 residues. The germline CDR1 and CDR2 sequences are SGHRS and YFSETQ. V shed 5 bases and J shed 3 bases, with 18 bases lying between them.

The source was peripheral blood mononuclear cells (PBMCs), collected when the disease was refractory, from a patient treated with antithyroid drugs. V is TRBV5-1 and J is TRBJ2-7; D gene ambiguous. The source of this sequence is a female donor with Graves disease. As DNA, the CDR3 is TGCGCCAGCAGACAAGGCCCCACTCTACTCTACGAGCAGTACTTC. This gives the protein CASRQGPTLLYEQYF. The full variable domain, with the rest looked up from reference TRBV5-1 and TRBJ2-7, is KAGVTQTPRYLIKTRGQQVTLSCSPISGHRSVSWYQQTPGQGLQFLFEYFSETQRNKGNFPGRFSGRQFSNSRSEMNVSTLELGDSALYLCASRQGPTLLYEQYFGPGTRLTVT.